Listed below are T cell receptor beta chains from one sample, sequenced in a study of cytomegalovirus exposure and HLA in healthy donors. The repertoire was sequenced with immunoSEQ multiplex PCR; TCRdb's copy has only in-frame clones and lacks some. The data contain a few hundred thousand clones, roughly 87% of them singletons. What was sequenced was PBMCs. These receptors were obtained from a man aged 18 to 29 in good health and CMV-seropositive. CDR3s include the opening cysteine and the closing phenylalanine or tryptophan. The D gene is left open where the match is weak. The listing skips clone size in some rows; elsewhere it reads once, few, many or a size class.

J,D,size,V,CDR3,DNA
TRBJ1-2,.,.,TRBV4-3,CASSRTLQEGVYGYTF,TGCGCCAGCAGCCGAACGCTTCAGGAGGGGGTTTATGGCTACACCTTC
TRBJ1-1,.,.,TRBV27,CASSPYPGQRGYTEAFF,TGTGCCAGCAGTCCATATCCAGGACAGCGGGGGTACACTGAAGCTTTCTTT
TRBJ1-1,.,.,TRBV11-2,CASSPQPTGRITEAFF,TGTGCCAGCAGCCCACAACCGACAGGAAGGATCACTGAAGCTTTCTTT
TRBJ2-1,.,.,TRBV2,CATQAGSYNEQFF,TGTGCCACCCAGGCCGGTTCCTACAATGAGCAGTTCTTC
TRBJ1-2,.,.,TRBV30,CAWSAGTFGYGYTF,TGTGCCTGGAGTGCAGGGACCTTCGGCTATGGCTACACCTTC
TRBJ2-2,TRBD2,.,TRBV30,CAWSVWLAGTGELFF,TGTGCCTGGAGTGTATGGCTAGCGGGCACCGGGGAGCTGTTTTTT
TRBJ1-1,.,.,TRBV6-1,CASSVGTANTEAFF,TGTGCCAGCAGTGTGGGCACAGCGAACACTGAAGCTTTCTTT
TRBJ2-1,.,.,TRBV5-1,CASFEGDYNEQFF,TGCGCCAGCTTCGAGGGAGACTACAATGAGCAGTTCTTC
TRBJ1-1,.,.,TRBV25-1,CASSSTEYTEAFF,TGTGCCAGCAGTTCAACAGAGTACACTGAAGCTTTCTTT
TRBJ2-2,.,.,TRBV6-6,CASSFTGELFF,TGTGCCAGCAGCTTTACCGGGGAGCTGTTTTTT
TRBJ2-1,TRBD2,.,TRBV2,CASSEQLAGVEEQFF,TGTGCCAGCAGTGAACAGCTAGCGGGAGTAGAGGAGCAGTTCTTC
TRBJ2-3,.,.,TRBV11-2,CASSSGAAEDTQYF,TGTGCCAGCAGCTCGGGCGCAGCAGAGGATACGCAGTATTTT
TRBJ1-1,TRBD1,.,TRBV5-1,CASSPRTGTNTEAFF,TGCGCCAGCAGCCCCCGGACAGGGACCAACACTGAAGCTTTCTTT
TRBJ2-2,.,.,TRBV5-6,CASSFLSANTGELFF,TGTGCCAGCAGCTTCCTAAGCGCGAACACCGGGGAGCTGTTTTTT
TRBJ2-3,TRBD1,.,TRBV7-9,CASSLDRGLSDTQYF,TGTGCCAGCAGCTTGGACAGGGGGCTCTCAGATACGCAGTATTTT
TRBJ2-1,.,.,TRBV29-1,CSVVSYGVEQFF,TGCAGCGTTGTAAGTTATGGGGTAGAGCAGTTCTTC
TRBJ2-5,.,.,TRBV30,CAWSKTQETQYF,TGTGCCTGGAGCAAGACCCAAGAGACCCAGTACTTC
TRBJ2-7,.,many,TRBV7-2,CASSWSRPQGEQYF,TGTGCCAGCAGCTGGTCGAGGCCTCAGGGGGAGCAGTACTTC
TRBJ1-2,TRBD1,.,TRBV27,CASSLSAGGDALYGYTF,TGTGCCAGCAGTTTATCGGCAGGGGGTGACGCTCTTTATGGCTACACCTTC
TRBJ2-2,.,.,TRBV27,CASVSGASDTGELFF,TGTGCCAGCGTCTCGGGGGCTTCGGACACCGGGGAGCTGTTTTTT
TRBJ2-1,.,.,TRBV4-1,CASSQVTYNEQFF,TGCGCCAGCAGCCAAGTTACCTACAATGAGCAGTTCTTC
TRBJ2-3,.,.,TRBV9,CASSVETGSGTDTQYF,TGTGCCAGCAGCGTAGAAACGGGCAGTGGGACAGATACGCAGTATTTT
TRBJ1-2,.,.,TRBV5-1,CASSLGFGVGNYGYTF,TGCGCCAGCAGCTTGGGGTTTGGTGTAGGTAACTATGGCTACACCTTC
TRBJ1-1,TRBD1,.,TRBV19,CASLGGWAEAFF,TGTGCCAGTCTAGGGGGCTGGGCTGAAGCTTTCTTT
TRBJ2-7,.,.,TRBV28,CASSSRTRNYEQYF,TGTGCCAGCAGTTCTCGGACGAGGAACTACGAGCAGTACTTC
TRBJ2-3,TRBD2,.,TRBV11-2,CASSPGTSGRTDTQYF,TGTGCCAGCAGCCCGGGCACTAGCGGGAGAACAGATACGCAGTATTTT
TRBJ1-1,.,.,TRBV9,CASSGPGHRNTEAFF,TGTGCCAGCAGCGGCCCGGGACACCGGAACACTGAAGCTTTCTTT
TRBJ1-1,TRBD1,once,TRBV6-6,CASSTGQPNTEAFF,TGTGCCAGCAGTACGGGACAGCCGAACACTGAAGCTTTCTTT
TRBJ2-6,.,.,TRBV4-2,CASSQDDSSGANVLTF,TGTGCCAGCAGCCAAGATGACAGCTCTGGGGCCAACGTCCTGACTTTC
TRBJ2-2,TRBD2,.,TRBV5-1,CASSFQRENTGELFF,TGCGCCAGCAGTTTCCAGCGGGAGAACACCGGGGAGCTGTTTTTT
TRBJ2-1,TRBD1,once,TRBV27,CASSLSHPGTGNNEQFF,TGTGCCAGCAGTTTATCCCACCCTGGGACAGGGAATAATGAGCAGTTCTTC
TRBJ1-1,TRBD1,.,TRBV2,CASMGQANTEAFF,TGTGCCAGCATGGGACAGGCGAACACTGAAGCTTTCTTT
TRBJ2-1,TRBD1,.,TRBV5-1,CASSLPGTGVNEQFF,TGCGCCAGCAGCTTGCCCGGGACAGGGGTGAATGAGCAGTTCTTC
TRBJ2-5,TRBD2,.,TRBV5-6,CASSTASGSGETQYF,TGTGCCAGCAGCACCGCTAGCGGGAGTGGGGAGACCCAGTACTTC
TRBJ2-7,.,.,TRBV6-1,CASSELIRSYEQYF,TGTGCCAGCAGTGAACTTATCAGATCCTACGAGCAGTACTTC
TRBJ1-2,TRBD1,few,TRBV19,CASSMGQLGYTF,TGTGCCAGTAGTATGGGACAGTTAGGCTACACCTTC
TRBJ2-5,.,.,TRBV27,CASSSDSRGETQYF,TGTGCCAGCAGTTCAGACAGTCGGGGGGAGACCCAGTACTTC
TRBJ1-3,.,.,TRBV5-1,CASSLHGSGNTIYF,TGCGCCAGCAGCTTGCATGGTTCCGGAAACACCATATATTTT
TRBJ2-7,.,.,TRBV27,CATRPPAVSYEQYF,TGTGCCACCCGGCCCCCGGCGGTCTCCTACGAGCAGTACTTC
TRBJ2-7,TRBD2,.,TRBV13,CASSLAPAGGHSYEQYF,TGTGCCAGCAGCTTAGCCCCAGCGGGAGGGCATTCCTACGAGCAGTACTTC
TRBJ2-3,TRBD1,.,TRBV5-6,CASTLDRGLTDTQYF,TGTGCCAGCACCCTTGACAGGGGGCTCACAGATACGCAGTATTTT
TRBJ2-3,.,.,TRBV5-6,CASSLDRRVGSTDTQYF,TGTGCCAGCAGCTTGGACCGTAGGGTTGGGAGCACAGATACGCAGTATTTT
TRBJ2-3,.,.,TRBV29-1,CSAHPPGTDTQYF,TGCAGCGCCCACCCCCCAGGAACAGATACGCAGTATTTT
TRBJ2-2,.,.,TRBV6-5,CASSYTVNTGELFF,TGTGCCAGCAGTTACACGGTGAACACCGGGGAGCTGTTTTTT
TRBJ1-3,.,.,TRBV30,CAWSLLLPGNTIYF,TGTGCCTGGAGTCTTCTGTTACCTGGAAACACCATATATTTT
TRBJ1-2,.,.,TRBV28,CASNTPNYGYTF,TGTGCCAGCAATACCCCGAATTATGGCTACACCTTC
TRBJ2-7,TRBD1,.,TRBV5-6,CASSPDGTGVYEQYF,TGTGCCAGCAGCCCGGACGGGACAGGTGTTTACGAGCAGTACTTC
TRBJ2-3,.,.,TRBV7-2,CASSPRKGSSTDTQYF,TGTGCCAGCAGCCCCCGGAAGGGTTCTAGCACAGATACGCAGTATTTT
TRBJ1-1,TRBD1,.,TRBV7-8,CASSSPGQGFLGTEAFF,TGTGCCAGCAGCTCACCGGGACAGGGCTTTCTAGGCACTGAAGCTTTCTTT
TRBJ1-4,.,.,TRBV19,CASKPSEGETEKLFF,TGTGCCAGTAAGCCCTCAGAAGGGGAAACTGAAAAACTGTTTTTT
TRBJ1-1,.,.,TRBV12-5,CASGLVTGSPEAFF,TGTGCTAGTGGTTTGGTTACAGGGAGCCCTGAAGCTTTCTTT
TRBJ1-2,.,.,TRBV25-1,CASSAIAGGVDGYTF,TGTGCCAGCAGTGCTATCGCGGGGGGGGTAGATGGCTACACCTTC
TRBJ2-7,.,once,TRBV6-6,CASSWTGYEQYF,TGTGCCAGCAGCTGGACCGGGTACGAGCAGTACTTC
TRBJ1-4,.,.,TRBV5-1,CASSLGRGWDEKLFF,TGCGCCAGCAGCTTGGGTAGGGGATGGGATGAAAAACTGTTTTTT
TRBJ2-7,TRBD1,few,TRBV30,CAGLGTGGWDEQYF,TGTGCCGGCTTAGGGACAGGGGGCTGGGACGAGCAGTACTTC
TRBJ1-1,TRBD1,.,TRBV27,CASSFAEGAELAFF,TGTGCCAGCAGTTTCGCGGAGGGGGCAGAGCTGGCTTTCTTT
TRBJ2-7,.,.,TRBV10-3,CAISESTDPRDEQYF,TGTGCCATCAGTGAGTCCACGGACCCCAGGGACGAGCAGTACTTC